This T cell receptor (beta chain) originates from a study of shared clonotypes between healthy human individuals. Looking at the study overall: Samples came from a couple of female and a few male donors aged 18 to 49. A donor's plate count was three for CD4 naive and three for CD4 memory; CD8 naive had two and CD8 memory one.

Notes on the study in general: Naive CD4 clonotype sharing across a few donors was approximately 5%.

TCRdb's table, derived via immunoSEQ multiplex PCR, lists solely in-frame clones and lacks some. The repertoire consists of roughly 760,000 clones, with about 74% occurring once and the leading ten covering over 1.5%. For this clone: The antigen is not known.

The V and J ends lost 3 bases and 2 bases, in that order; junction bases with no gene match: 5. This CDR3 comprises 15 residues. Germline CDR1 is ENHRY and CDR2 is SYGVKD. This chain joins TRBV10-3 and TRBJ2-7, with 9 bases fitting TRBD1. The receptor's source is a woman under 40 in good health. The sequenced material came from memory CD4+ T cells sorted from blood. As for subset: CD45RA-negative fraction. The CDR3 sequence: CAISDPGTGPYEQYF. As DNA, the CDR3 is TGTGCCATCAGTGATCCCGGGACAGGGCCCTACGAGCAGTACTTC.